Listed below are T cell receptor beta chains from one sample, sequenced in a study of blood T cell repertoires in COVID-19. This table comes from immunoSEQ multiplex PCR, and its TCRdb copy is limited to in-frame clones, with some not included. The sample includes around 180,000 clones, under 90% of them seen just once. The sequenced sample consisted of peripheral blood. These receptors originate from a woman older than 75 with active or convalescent COVID-19. Each CDR3 is given with its conserved first and last residue. Each record gives: V gene, clone size, D gene, J gene, CDR3 DNA, CDR3 protein. The D gene is left open where the match is weak. The listing skips clone size in some rows; elsewhere it reads once, few, many or a size class.

v_call: TRBV27
clone_size: NA
d_call: TRBD2
j_call: TRBJ2-3
cdr3_nt: TGTGCCAGCACTCTAGCGGGACATCTCGATACGCAGTATTTT
cdr3_aa: CASTLAGHLDTQYF

v_call: TRBV2
clone_size: few
d_call: TRBD1
j_call: TRBJ1-2
cdr3_nt: TGTGCCAGCAGCGTTCTCCACCGACAGGGGATAACTGGCTACACCTTC
cdr3_aa: CASSVLHRQGITGYTF

v_call: TRBV2
clone_size: NA
d_call: NA
j_call: TRBJ1-1
cdr3_nt: TGTGCCAGCACTCCATTGGGGGGAACTAACACTGAAGCTTTCTTT
cdr3_aa: CASTPLGGTNTEAFF

v_call: TRBV7-2
clone_size: NA
d_call: NA
j_call: TRBJ1-3
cdr3_nt: TGTGCCAGCAGCCAGGTTCAGACTGGAAACACCATATATTTT
cdr3_aa: CASSQVQTGNTIYF

v_call: TRBV9
clone_size: NA
d_call: TRBD2
j_call: TRBJ2-7
cdr3_nt: TGTGCCAGCAGCCAAGGCAGCGGGGGGAGCTCCTACGAGCAGTACTTC
cdr3_aa: CASSQGSGGSSYEQYF

v_call: TRBV2
clone_size: NA
d_call: TRBD2
j_call: TRBJ2-7
cdr3_nt: TGTGCCAGCAGTCCACGGACTAGCGTCCACGAGCAGTACTTC
cdr3_aa: CASSPRTSVHEQYF

v_call: TRBV14
clone_size: NA
d_call: NA
j_call: TRBJ1-1
cdr3_nt: TGTGCCAGCAGCCTCGGTCTGAACACTGAAGCTTTCTTT
cdr3_aa: CASSLGLNTEAFF

v_call: TRBV19
clone_size: NA
d_call: NA
j_call: TRBJ1-5
cdr3_nt: TGTGCCAGTAGTGGGCAGGCCCACAATCAGCCCCAGCATTTT
cdr3_aa: CASSGQAHNQPQHF

v_call: TRBV4-1
clone_size: NA
d_call: NA
j_call: TRBJ2-2
cdr3_nt: TGCGCCAGCAGCCGAGTAGCAGGGCCCCCCGGGGAGCTGTTTTTT
cdr3_aa: CASSRVAGPPGELFF

v_call: TRBV4-1
clone_size: NA
d_call: NA
j_call: TRBJ1-1
cdr3_nt: TGCGCCAGCAGCCATGTCATCTACAGTAAAGGGGGCACTGAAGCTTTCTTT
cdr3_aa: CASSHVIYSKGGTEAFF

v_call: TRBV19
clone_size: NA
d_call: NA
j_call: TRBJ1-1
cdr3_nt: TGTGCCAGTAGTACAGGAACAGTGAACACTGAAGCTTTCTTT
cdr3_aa: CASSTGTVNTEAFF

v_call: TRBV19
clone_size: once
d_call: TRBD1
j_call: TRBJ2-5
cdr3_nt: TGTGCCAGCCGAGGGGACAGGGGGTTAAAAGAGACCCAGTACTTC
cdr3_aa: CASRGDRGLKETQYF

v_call: TRBV21-1
clone_size: NA
d_call: NA
j_call: TRBJ2-2
cdr3_nt: TGTGCCAGCATCGCGAGGTGGAGGGGGGAGCTGTTTTTT
cdr3_aa: CASIARWRGELFF